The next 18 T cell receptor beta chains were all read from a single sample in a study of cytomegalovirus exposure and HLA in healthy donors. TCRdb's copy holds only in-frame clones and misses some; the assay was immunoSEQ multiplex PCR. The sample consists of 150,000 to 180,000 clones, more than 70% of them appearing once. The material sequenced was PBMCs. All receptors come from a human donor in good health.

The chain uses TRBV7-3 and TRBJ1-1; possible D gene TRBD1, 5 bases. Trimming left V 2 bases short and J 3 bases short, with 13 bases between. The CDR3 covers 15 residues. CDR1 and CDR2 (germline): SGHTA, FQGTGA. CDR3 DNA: TGTGCCAGCAGCTTAGGGGGGGGTGACGACACTGAAGCTTTCTTT. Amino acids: CASSLGGGDDTEAFF.

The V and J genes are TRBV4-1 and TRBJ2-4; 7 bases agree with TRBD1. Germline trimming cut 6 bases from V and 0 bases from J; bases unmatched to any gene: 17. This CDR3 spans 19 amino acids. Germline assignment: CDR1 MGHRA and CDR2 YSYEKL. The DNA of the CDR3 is TGCGCCAGCAGTGATTGGGACAGAAAAGGCCGTCTAGCCAAAAACATTCAGTACTTC. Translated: CASSDWDRKGRLAKNIQYF.

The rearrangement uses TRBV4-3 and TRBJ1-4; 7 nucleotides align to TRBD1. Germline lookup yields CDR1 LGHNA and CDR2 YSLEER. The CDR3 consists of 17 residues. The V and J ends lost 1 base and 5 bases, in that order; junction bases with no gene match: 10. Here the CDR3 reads CASSQVTVVQGNEKLFF. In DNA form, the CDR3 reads TGCGCCAGCAGCCAAGTCACGGTAGTACAGGGGAATGAAAAACTGTTTTTT.

The CDR3 reads CASNPGGPRYGYTF. The CDR3 DNA reads TGTGCCAGCAACCCCGGGGGTCCGCGCTATGGCTACACCTTC. The rearrangement uses TRBV11-2 and TRBJ1-2; TRBD1 is a possible D gene (5 bases). There are 14 residues in the CDR3. The germline V gene encodes CDR1 SGHAT and CDR2 FQNNGV. The ends were cut back, 7 bases at V and 4 bases at J, with 16 bases in the middle.

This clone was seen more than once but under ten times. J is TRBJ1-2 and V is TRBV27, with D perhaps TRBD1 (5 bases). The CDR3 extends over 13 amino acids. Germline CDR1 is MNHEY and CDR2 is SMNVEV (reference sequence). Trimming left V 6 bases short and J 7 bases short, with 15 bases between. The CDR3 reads CASRTGQGGGYTF. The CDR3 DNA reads TGTGCCAGCAGGACGGGGCAGGGAGGTGGCTACACCTTC.

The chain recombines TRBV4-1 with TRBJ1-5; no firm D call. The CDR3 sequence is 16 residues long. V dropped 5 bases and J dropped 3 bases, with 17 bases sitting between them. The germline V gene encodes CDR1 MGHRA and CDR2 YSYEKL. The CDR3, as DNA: TGCGCCAGCAGCAACATTTTTGACTTTGCCAATCAGCCCCAGCATTTT. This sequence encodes CASSNIFDFANQPQHF.

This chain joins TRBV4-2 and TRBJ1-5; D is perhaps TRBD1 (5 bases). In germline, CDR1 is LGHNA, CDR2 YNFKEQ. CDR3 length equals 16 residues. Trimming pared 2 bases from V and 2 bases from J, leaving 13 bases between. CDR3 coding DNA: TGTGCCAGCAGCCAAACCGCCAGGGCTGGCAATCAGCCCCAGCATTTT. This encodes CASSQTARAGNQPQHF.

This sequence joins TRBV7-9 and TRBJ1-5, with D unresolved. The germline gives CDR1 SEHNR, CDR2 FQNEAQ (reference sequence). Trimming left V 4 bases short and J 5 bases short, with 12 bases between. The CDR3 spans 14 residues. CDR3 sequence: CASSSPGGHQPQHF. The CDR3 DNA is TGTGCCAGCAGCTCCCCGGGTGGTCATCAGCCCCAGCATTTT.

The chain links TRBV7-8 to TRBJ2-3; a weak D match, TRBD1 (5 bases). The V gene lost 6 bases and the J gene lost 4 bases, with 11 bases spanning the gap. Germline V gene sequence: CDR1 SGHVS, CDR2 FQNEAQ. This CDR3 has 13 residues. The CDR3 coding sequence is TGTGCCAGCAGTAAAGGGGTGTCAGATACGCAGTATTTT. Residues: CASSKGVSDTQYF.

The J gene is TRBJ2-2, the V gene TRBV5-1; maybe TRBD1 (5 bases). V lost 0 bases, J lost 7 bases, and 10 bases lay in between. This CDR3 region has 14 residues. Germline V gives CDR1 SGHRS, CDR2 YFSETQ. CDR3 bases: TGCGCCAGCAGCTTGGAGGGGCAAGGCGGGGAGCTGTTTTTT. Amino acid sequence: CASSLEGQGGELFF.

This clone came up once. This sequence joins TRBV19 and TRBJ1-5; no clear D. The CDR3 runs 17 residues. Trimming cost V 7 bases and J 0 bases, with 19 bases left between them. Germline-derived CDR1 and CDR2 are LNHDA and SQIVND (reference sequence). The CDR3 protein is CASIGSQGLNSNQPQHF. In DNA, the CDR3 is TGTGCCAGTATTGGTTCGCAAGGACTCAATAGCAATCAGCCCCAGCATTTT.

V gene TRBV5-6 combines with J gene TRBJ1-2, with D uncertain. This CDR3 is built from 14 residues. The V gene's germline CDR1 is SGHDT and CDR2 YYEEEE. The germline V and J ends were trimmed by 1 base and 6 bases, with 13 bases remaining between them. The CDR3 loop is CASSLFTTKNGYTF. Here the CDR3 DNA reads TGTGCCAGCAGCTTGTTCACAACGAAGAATGGCTACACCTTC.

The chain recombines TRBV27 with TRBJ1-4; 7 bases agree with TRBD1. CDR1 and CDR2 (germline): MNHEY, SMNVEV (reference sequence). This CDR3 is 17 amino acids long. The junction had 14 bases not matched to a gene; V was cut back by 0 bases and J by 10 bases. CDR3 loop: CASSLSDGTAAGGKLFF. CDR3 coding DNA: TGTGCCAGCAGTTTATCGGATGGGACGGCCGCAGGGGGAAAACTGTTTTTT.

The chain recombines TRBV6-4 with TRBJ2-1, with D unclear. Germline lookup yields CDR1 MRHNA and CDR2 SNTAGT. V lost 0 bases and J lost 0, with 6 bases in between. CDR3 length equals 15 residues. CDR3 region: CASSDSSTSYNEQFF. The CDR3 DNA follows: TGTGCCAGCAGTGACTCGTCTACCTCCTACAATGAGCAGTTCTTC.

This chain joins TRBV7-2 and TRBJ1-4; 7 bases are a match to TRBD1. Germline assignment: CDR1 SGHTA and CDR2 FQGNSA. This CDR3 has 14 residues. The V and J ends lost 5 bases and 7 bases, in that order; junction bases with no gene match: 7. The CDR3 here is CASSQDRAREKLFF. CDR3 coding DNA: TGTGCCAGCAGCCAAGACAGGGCGCGTGAAAAACTGTTTTTT.

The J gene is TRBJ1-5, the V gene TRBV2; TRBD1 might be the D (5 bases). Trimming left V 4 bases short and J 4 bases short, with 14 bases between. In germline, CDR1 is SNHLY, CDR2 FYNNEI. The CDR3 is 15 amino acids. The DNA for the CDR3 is TGTGCCAGCAGTGGTAGGCAGGGCGCTAATCAGCCCCAGCATTTT. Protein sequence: CASSGRQGANQPQHF.

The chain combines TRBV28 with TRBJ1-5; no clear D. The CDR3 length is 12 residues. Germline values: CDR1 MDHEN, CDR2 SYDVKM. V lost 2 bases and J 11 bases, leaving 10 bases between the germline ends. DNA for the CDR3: TGTGCCAGCAGTTTAATGGCCTCGTCCCAGCATTTT. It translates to CASSLMASSQHF.

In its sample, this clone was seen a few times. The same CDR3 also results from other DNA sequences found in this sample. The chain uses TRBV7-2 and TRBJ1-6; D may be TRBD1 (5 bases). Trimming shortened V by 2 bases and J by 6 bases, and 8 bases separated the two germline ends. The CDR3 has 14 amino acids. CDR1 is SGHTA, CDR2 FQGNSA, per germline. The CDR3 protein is CASSLQGSNSPLHF. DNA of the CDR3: TGTGCCAGCAGCTTACAGGGAAGTAATTCACCCCTCCACTTT.